These 21 T cell receptor beta chains share one sample of origin, sequenced in a study of T cells in Graves' hyperthyroidism and ophthalmopathy. The CDR3 regions of TCR beta were amplified from RNA transcripts. With the HTBI primer set, the TCR CDR3 went through a first round of RT-PCR. TCRdb independently ran MiXCR on the multiplex PCR reads; one entry per CDR3 protein. The sample contains 540,000 or so distinct CDR3 sequences, around 16% of which appear only once. Material for sequencing was blood. Every receptor here comes from a woman aged 25 to 45 with Graves' hyperthyroidism.

V is TRBV3-2 and J is TRBJ2-4; the D call in the table, TRBD1, was not verified against the DNA. TRBV3-2 represents a pseudogene. This CDR3 contains 18 residues. CDR3 bases: TGTGCCAGCAGCCAAGATTACAGGGGGCTTCGAACCAAAAACATTCAGTACTTC. Protein sequence: CASSQDYRGLRTKNIQYF.

This chain joins TRBV19 and TRBJ2-7; TRBD2 aligns across 8 bases. CDR1 LNHDA and CDR2 SQIVND come from the germline V gene (reference sequence). J was trimmed by 6 bases and V by 3 bases; bases with no gene match: 4. The CDR3 runs to 13 residues. CDR3 region: CASSMAREGEQYF. The CDR3 nucleotides are TGTGCCAGTAGTATGGCTCGGGAGGGCGAGCAGTACTTC.

This clonotype was found many times. The chain has TRBV12-3 or TRBV12-4 and TRBJ2-7; D not certain. V lost 4 bases and J 0 bases, leaving 4 bases between the germline ends. This CDR3 is built from 12 residues. This CDR3 is CASSWDSYEQYF. CDR3 DNA: TGTGCCAGCAGTTGGGACTCCTACGAGCAGTACTTC.

In DNA, the CDR3 is TGTGCCAGCAGTTCCGCGAGGACAGGGGGAATAGGTCAGCCCCAGCATTTT. Protein sequence: CASSSARTGGIGQPQHF. V gene TRBV6-5 combines with J gene TRBJ1-5; TRBD1 agrees at 10 bases. This CDR3 has 17 amino acids. Unmatched junction bases numbered 12, after V lost 4 bases and J lost 6 bases. Germline V gene sequence: CDR1 MNHEY, CDR2 SVGAGI.

This chain uses TRBV4-3 with TRBJ2-1, with D perhaps matching TRBD1 (5 bases). Germline loops: CDR1 LGHNA, CDR2 YSLEER. This CDR3 is built from 12 residues. Trimming left V 8 bases short and J 4 bases short, with 9 bases between. The DNA for the CDR3 is TGCGCCAGCTCGACAGCTTACAATGAGCAGTTCTTC. Protein sequence: CASSTAYNEQFF.

This clonotype was detected ten times or more. V usage is TRBV20-1 and J usage is TRBJ2-3; 8 bases agree with TRBD1. V lost 5 bases, J lost 6 bases, and 16 bases stayed unmatched. CDR1 DFQATT and CDR2 SNEGSKA come from the germline V gene (reference sequence). The CDR3 is 16 amino acids. CDR3 sequence reads: CSAGAIRQGSQDTQYF. CDR3 bases: TGCAGTGCTGGGGCCATCAGACAGGGGTCACAGGATACGCAGTATTTT.

This clonotype was seen at least ten times. The rearrangement uses TRBV20-1 and TRBJ2-7; D is unresolved. Germline CDR1 reads DFQATT; CDR2 reads SNEGSKA (reference sequence). V was clipped by 0 bases and J by 7 bases, with 13 bases between them. The CDR3 has 13 amino acids. In DNA form, the CDR3 reads TGCAGTGCTAGAGATCCGTCCCGAAAGGAGCAGTACTTC. Encoded protein: CSARDPSRKEQYF.

This clonotype was found a few times. This chain uses TRBV5-1 with TRBJ2-5; a weak D match, TRBD2 (6 bases). Trimming took 3 bases from V and 4 from J, leaving 31 bases between them. The germline V gene has CDR1 SGHRS and CDR2 YFSETQ. The CDR3 runs to 20 residues. This CDR3 is CASSYSGPRDPVLHPETQYF. In DNA form, the CDR3 reads TGCGCCAGCAGCTATAGCGGACCAAGAGACCCAGTACTACATCCAGAGACCCAGTACTTC.

The gene calls are TRBV6-2 or TRBV6-3 and TRBJ1-2, with TRBD1 matching over 9 bases. CDR3 size: 18 residues. The ends lost 6 bases at V and 0 bases at J; junction bases unmatched: 14. Germline CDR1 reads MNHEY; CDR2 reads SVGEGT. The CDR3 is CASRRHTGTGLPNYGYTF. CDR3 coding DNA: TGTGCCAGCAGACGACACACCGGGACAGGGCTTCCTAACTATGGCTACACCTTC.

The J gene is TRBJ2-1, the V gene TRBV10-3; maybe TRBD1 (6 bases). In germline, CDR1 is ENHRY, CDR2 SYGVKD. The V end lost 7 bases, the J end lost 0 bases, and 10 bases lay between the germline ends. CDR3 size: 14 residues. The CDR3, as DNA: TGTGCCATCAACCCAGGGGCCTCCTACAATGAGCAGTTCTTC. Its translation: CAINPGASYNEQFF.

This clonotype was seen at least ten times. This chain uses TRBV20-1 with TRBJ2-7, with 7 bases aligning to TRBD2. This CDR3 has 14 amino acids. V shed 4 bases, J shed 7 bases, and the junction held 13 bases outside the gene matches. Germline CDR1 DFQATT, CDR2 SNEGSKA (reference sequence). This CDR3 reads CSAKVGSSGVEQYF. The CDR3 DNA reads TGCAGTGCTAAGGTCGGATCTAGCGGAGTGGAGCAGTACTTC.

The J gene is TRBJ2-7, the V gene TRBV27; D gene uncertain. V gave up 6 bases and J gave up 5 bases, with 17 bases separating them. This CDR3 spans 14 amino acids. CDR1 MNHEY and CDR2 SMNVEV come from the germline V gene (reference sequence). As DNA, the CDR3 is TGTGCCAGCAGGATTCACAGTCAAAGCGACGAGCAGTACTTC. It codes for CASRIHSQSDEQYF.

This clonotype was counted many times. This chain connects TRBV30 to TRBJ2-7, with D perhaps TRBD1 (5 bases). The CDR3 contains 13 residues. V gave up 2 bases and J gave up 4 bases, with 12 bases separating them. Germline CDR1 GTSNPN, CDR2 SVGIG (reference sequence). The CDR3 DNA sequence: TGTGCCTGGAGTTGGACACCGACGTACGAGCAGTACTTC. Encoded protein: CAWSWTPTYEQYF. Full variable domain (outside the CDR3, taken from reference TRBV30 and TRBJ2-7): SQTIHQWPATLVQPVGSPLSLECTVEGTSNPNLYWYRQAAGRGLQLLFYSVGIGQISSEVPQNLSASRPQDRQFILSSKKLLLSDSGFYLCAWSWTPTYEQYFGPGTRLTVT.

The chain joins TRBV13 to TRBJ1-1, with unresolved D. Germline V gene data show CDR1 as PRHDT and CDR2 as FYEKMQ (reference sequence). The length of the CDR3 is 14 residues. Trimming cost V 5 bases and J 4 bases, with 14 bases left between them. For the CDR3, the DNA is TGTGCCAGCAGCCCCGACCCATTTCCCACTGAAGCTTTCTTT. It specifies CASSPDPFPTEAFF.

The J gene is TRBJ2-3, the V gene TRBV7-2, with TRBD2 matching over 10 bases. The CDR3 loop spans 17 amino acids. The germline gives CDR1 SGHTA, CDR2 FQGNSA. Trimming at V came to 1 base and at J to 0 bases, leaving 4 bases not matched to a gene. The CDR3 region is CASSLDLAGASTDTQYF. The CDR3 DNA sequence: TGTGCCAGCAGCTTAGATCTAGCGGGGGCTAGCACAGATACGCAGTATTTT.

The chain recombines TRBV29-1 with TRBJ2-1; 10 positions agree with TRBD1. The CDR3 is made up of 14 amino acids. V lost 6 bases, J lost 4 bases, and 6 bases stayed unmatched. The V gene's germline CDR1 is SQVTM and CDR2 ANQGSEA. The CDR3 loop reads CSVRRDRGYNEQFF. The CDR3 DNA sequence: TGCAGCGTACGCCGGGACAGGGGATACAATGAGCAGTTCTTC.

This clonotype has at least ten counts. The J gene is TRBJ2-7, the V gene TRBV20-1; 11 nucleotides match TRBD1. The junction had 25 bases not matched to a gene; V was cut back by 6 bases and J by 3 bases. CDR1 is DFQATT, CDR2 SNEGSKA, per germline (reference sequence). The CDR3 is 20 amino acids. The CDR3 reads CSARSPRGTGGSSGIYEQYF. CDR3 DNA: TGCAGTGCCCGTAGCCCTCGCGGGACAGGGGGTTCTAGCGGGATCTACGAGCAGTACTTC.

The chain joins TRBV20-1 to TRBJ2-7; 7 bases match TRBD2. The germline V gene encodes CDR1 DFQATT and CDR2 SNEGSKA (reference sequence). The CDR3 has 15 residues. The CDR3 protein is CSGRRLQAVSYEQYF. As DNA, the CDR3 is TGCAGCGGGAGGCGACTCCAAGCGGTTTCCTACGAGCAGTACTTC.

This clonotype showed up many times. This chain uses TRBV5-5 with TRBJ2-3; D possibly corresponds to TRBD1 (5 bases). CDR1 and CDR2 from the germline V gene are SGHKS and YYEKEE (reference sequence). V lost 0 bases to trimming and J lost 2 bases, with 7 bases between them. This CDR3 spans 14 amino acids. Written as DNA, the CDR3 is TGTGCCAGCAGCTTGGAGACAGTCACAGATACGCAGTATTTT. As protein: CASSLETVTDTQYF.

The chain uses TRBV29-1 and TRBJ2-1, with D perhaps matching TRBD1 (6 bases). The CDR3 consists of 19 residues. Germline V gives CDR1 SQVTM, CDR2 ANQGSEA. With 7 bases removed from V and 0 bases from J, the gap between germline ends came to 28 bases. Written as DNA, the CDR3 is TGCAGCGCAACCACCCCCCTCTATCTGAGCAGGGGCTCCTACAATGAGCAGTTCTTC. Translation gives CSATTPLYLSRGSYNEQFF.

The V call is TRBV12-3 or TRBV12-4, the J call TRBJ1-3, with TRBD1 matching 9 bases. The CDR3 consists of 13 residues. J was trimmed by 3 bases and V by 6 bases; bases with no gene match: 0. The CDR3 DNA follows: TGTGCCAGCAGGGGACAGGGTGGAAACACCATATATTTT. Its translation is CASRGQGGNTIYF.